This T cell receptor (beta chain) was sequenced for a study of T-cell memory formation after mild COVID-19. The CDR3 sequence is 17 residues long. V dropped 6 bases and J dropped 0 bases, with 17 bases sitting between them. This clonotype was seen only a few times. TCRdb reanalysed the 5' RACE reads using MiXCR and keeps one entry per CDR3 protein. In the table there are fewer than 150,000 distinct CDR3 sequences, 14% to 15% of which are singletons. The material sequenced was PBMCs or a T cell subset sorted from them (not recorded which). The source is an adult woman who had mild COVID-19 (a few samples of this study predate the infection). Cell type and time point are not known. V usage is TRBV12-3 or TRBV12-4 and J usage is TRBJ2-2; no clear D gene. The CDR3 loop reads CASSPRWESANTGELFF. The CDR3, as DNA: TGTGCCAGCAGCCCCCGGTGGGAAAGTGCGAACACCGGGGAGCTGTTTTTT.